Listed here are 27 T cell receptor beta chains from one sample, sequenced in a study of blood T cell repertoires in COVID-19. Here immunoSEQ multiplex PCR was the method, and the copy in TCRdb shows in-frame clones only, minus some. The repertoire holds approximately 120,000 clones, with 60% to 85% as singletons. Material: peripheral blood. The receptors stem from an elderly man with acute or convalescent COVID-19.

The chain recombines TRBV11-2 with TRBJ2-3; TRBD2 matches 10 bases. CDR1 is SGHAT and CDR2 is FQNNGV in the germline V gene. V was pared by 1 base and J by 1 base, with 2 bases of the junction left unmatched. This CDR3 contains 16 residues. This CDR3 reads CASSLALAGGTDTQYF. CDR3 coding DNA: TGTGCCAGCAGCTTAGCCCTAGCGGGAGGCACAGATACGCAGTATTTT.

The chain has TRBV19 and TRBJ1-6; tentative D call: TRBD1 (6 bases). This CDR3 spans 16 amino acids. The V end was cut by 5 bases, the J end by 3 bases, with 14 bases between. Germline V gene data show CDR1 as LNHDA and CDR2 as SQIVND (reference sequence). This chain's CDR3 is CASSPRTDSYNSPLHF. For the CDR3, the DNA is TGTGCCAGTAGTCCTCGCACGGACAGCTATAATTCACCCCTCCACTTT.

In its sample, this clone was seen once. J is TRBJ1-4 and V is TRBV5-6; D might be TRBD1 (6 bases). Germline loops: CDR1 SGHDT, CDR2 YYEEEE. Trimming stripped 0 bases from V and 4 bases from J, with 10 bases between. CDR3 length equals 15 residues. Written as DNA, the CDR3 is TGTGCCAGCAGCTTGGGCAGGGACAATAATGAAAAACTGTTTTTT. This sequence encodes CASSLGRDNNEKLFF.

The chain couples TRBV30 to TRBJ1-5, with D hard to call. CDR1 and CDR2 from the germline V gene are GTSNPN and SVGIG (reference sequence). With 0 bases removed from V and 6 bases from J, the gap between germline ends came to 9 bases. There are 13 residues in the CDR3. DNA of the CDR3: TGTGCCTGGAGTGTAAGCCACGGTCAGCCCCAGCATTTT. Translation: CAWSVSHGQPQHF.

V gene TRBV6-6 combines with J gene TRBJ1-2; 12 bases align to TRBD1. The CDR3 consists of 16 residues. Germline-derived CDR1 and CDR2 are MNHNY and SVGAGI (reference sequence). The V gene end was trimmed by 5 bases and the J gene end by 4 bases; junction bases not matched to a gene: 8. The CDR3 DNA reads TGTGCCAGCAGTCCCGGGACAGGGGGCGCCGGCTATGGCTACACCTTC. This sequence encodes CASSPGTGGAGYGYTF.

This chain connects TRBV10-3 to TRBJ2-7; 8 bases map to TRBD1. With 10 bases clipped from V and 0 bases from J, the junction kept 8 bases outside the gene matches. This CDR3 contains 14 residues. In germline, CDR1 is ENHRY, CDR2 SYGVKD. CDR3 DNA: TGTGCCAGTACCCCGGACAGGGTCTCCTACGAGCAGTACTTC. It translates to CASTPDRVSYEQYF.

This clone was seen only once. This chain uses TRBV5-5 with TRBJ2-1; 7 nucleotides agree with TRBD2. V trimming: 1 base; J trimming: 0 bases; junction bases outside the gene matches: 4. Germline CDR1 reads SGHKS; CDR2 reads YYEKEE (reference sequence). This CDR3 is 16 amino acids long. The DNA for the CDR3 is TGTGCCAGCAGCTTGCATCCGGGAGGCTCCTACAATGAGCAGTTCTTC. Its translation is CASSLHPGGSYNEQFF.

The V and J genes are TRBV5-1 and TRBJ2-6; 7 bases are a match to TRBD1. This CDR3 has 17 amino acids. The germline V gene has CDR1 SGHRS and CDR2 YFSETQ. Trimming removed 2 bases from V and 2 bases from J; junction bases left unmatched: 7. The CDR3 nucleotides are TGCGCCAGCAGCTTACCGGGACAGAGTACTGGGGCCAACGTCCTGACTTTC. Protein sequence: CASSLPGQSTGANVLTF.

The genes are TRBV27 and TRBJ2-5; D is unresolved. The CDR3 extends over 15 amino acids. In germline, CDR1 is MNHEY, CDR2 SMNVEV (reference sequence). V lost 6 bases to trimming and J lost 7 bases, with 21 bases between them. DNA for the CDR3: TGTGCCAGCAGCCGCGGTCCAGTTGGAGATTTGACCCAGTACTTC. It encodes CASSRGPVGDLTQYF.

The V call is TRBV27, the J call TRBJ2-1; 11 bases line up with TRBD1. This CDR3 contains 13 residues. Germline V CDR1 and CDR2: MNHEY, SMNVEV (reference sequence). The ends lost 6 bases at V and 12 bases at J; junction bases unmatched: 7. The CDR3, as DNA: TGTGCCAGCAGAGGACAGGGGGCGCTTCGGCAGTTCTTC. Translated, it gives CASRGQGALRQFF.

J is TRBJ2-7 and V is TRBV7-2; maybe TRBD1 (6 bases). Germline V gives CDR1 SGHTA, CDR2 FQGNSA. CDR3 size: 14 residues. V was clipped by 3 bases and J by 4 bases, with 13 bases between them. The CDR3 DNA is TGTGCCAGCAGCTTTACCGGGACAACATACGAGCAGTACTTC. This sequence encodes CASSFTGTTYEQYF.

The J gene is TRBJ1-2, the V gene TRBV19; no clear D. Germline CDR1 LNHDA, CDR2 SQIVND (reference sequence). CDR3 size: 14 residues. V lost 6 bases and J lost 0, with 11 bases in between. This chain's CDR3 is CASRTWASNYGYTF. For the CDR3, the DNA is TGTGCCAGTAGGACCTGGGCTTCTAACTATGGCTACACCTTC.

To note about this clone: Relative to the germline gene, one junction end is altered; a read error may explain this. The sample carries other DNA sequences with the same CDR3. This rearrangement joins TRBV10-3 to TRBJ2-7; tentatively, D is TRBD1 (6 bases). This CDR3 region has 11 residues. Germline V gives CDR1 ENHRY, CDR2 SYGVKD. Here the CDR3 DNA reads TGTGCCATTTCAGGGGAAAACGAGCAGTACTTT. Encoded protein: CAISGENEQYF.

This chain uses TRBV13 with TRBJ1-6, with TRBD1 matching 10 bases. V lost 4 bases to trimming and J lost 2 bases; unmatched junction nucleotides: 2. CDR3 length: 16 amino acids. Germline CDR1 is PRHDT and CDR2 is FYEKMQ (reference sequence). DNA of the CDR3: TGTGCCAGCAGCTCGACAGGGGGCCCCTATAATTCACCCCTCCACTTT. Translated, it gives CASSSTGGPYNSPLHF.

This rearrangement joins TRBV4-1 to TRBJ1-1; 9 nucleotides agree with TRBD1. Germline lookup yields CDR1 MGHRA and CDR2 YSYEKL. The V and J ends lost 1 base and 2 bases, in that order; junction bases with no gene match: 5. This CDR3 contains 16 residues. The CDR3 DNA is TGCGCCAGCAGCCAAGTCCCGGGACAGGGAAACACTGAAGCTTTCTTT. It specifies CASSQVPGQGNTEAFF.

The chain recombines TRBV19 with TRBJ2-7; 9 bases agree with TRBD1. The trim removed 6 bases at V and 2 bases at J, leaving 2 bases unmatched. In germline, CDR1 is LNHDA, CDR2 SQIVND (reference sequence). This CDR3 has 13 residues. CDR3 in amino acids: CASRRQGAYEQYF. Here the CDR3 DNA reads TGTGCCAGTAGGAGACAGGGGGCCTACGAGCAGTACTTC.

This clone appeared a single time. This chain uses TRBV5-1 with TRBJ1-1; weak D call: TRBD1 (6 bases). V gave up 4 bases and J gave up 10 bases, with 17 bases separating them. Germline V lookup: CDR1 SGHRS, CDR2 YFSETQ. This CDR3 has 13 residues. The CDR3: CASSPEAGAGAFF. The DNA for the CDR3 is TGCGCCAGCAGCCCAGAGGCGGGGGCGGGAGCTTTCTTT.

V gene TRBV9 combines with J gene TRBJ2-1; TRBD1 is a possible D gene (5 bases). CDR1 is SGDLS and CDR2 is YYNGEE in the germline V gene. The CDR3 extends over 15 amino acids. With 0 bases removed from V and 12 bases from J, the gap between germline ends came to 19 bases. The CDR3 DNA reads TGTGCCAGCAGCGTAGGAATTGGTAGCTCCGACAGGCAGTTCTTC. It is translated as CASSVGIGSSDRQFF.

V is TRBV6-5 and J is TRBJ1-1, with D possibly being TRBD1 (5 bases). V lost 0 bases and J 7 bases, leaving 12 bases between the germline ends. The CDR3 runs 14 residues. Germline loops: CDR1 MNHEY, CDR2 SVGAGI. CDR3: CASSYSRQHVEAFF. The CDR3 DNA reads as TGTGCCAGCAGTTACTCACGACAGCACGTTGAAGCTTTCTTT.

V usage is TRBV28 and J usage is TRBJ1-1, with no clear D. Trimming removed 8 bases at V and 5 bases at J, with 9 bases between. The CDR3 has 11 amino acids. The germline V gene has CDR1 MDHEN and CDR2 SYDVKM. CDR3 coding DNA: TGTGCCAGCCTAGGATGGACTGAAGCTTTCTTT. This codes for CASLGWTEAFF. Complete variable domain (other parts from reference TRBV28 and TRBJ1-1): DVKVTQSSRYLVKRTGEKVFLECVQDMDHENMFWYRQDPGLGLRLIYFSYDVKMKEKGDIPEGYSVSREKKERFSLILESASTNQTSMYLCASLGWTEAFFGQGTRLTVV.

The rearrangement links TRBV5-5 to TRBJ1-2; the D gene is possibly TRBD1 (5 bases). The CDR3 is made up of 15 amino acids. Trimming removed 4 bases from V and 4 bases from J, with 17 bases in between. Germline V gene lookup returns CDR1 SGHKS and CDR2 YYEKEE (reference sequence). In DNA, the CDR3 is TGTGCCAGCAGCCTTACGGGGGGGTCTGGCTATGGCTACACCTTC. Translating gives CASSLTGGSGYGYTF.

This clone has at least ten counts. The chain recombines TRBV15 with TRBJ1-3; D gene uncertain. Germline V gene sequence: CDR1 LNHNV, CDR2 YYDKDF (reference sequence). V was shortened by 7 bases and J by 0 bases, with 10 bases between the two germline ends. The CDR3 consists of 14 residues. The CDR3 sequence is CATKAVSSGNTIYF. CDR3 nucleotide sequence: TGTGCCACCAAAGCGGTGAGCTCTGGAAACACCATATATTTT.

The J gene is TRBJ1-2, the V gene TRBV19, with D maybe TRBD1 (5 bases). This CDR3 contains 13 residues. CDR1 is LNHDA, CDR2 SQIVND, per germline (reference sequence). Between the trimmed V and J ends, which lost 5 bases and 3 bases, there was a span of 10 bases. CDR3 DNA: TGTGCCAGTAGTTCGGGGGTAGACTATGGCTACACCTTC. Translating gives CASSSGVDYGYTF.

DNA for the CDR3: TGTGCCAGCAGCTTATCTCCCAGCGACTATGGCTACACCTTC. It specifies CASSLSPSDYGYTF. This chain connects TRBV7-9 to TRBJ1-2, with D unresolved. V dropped 2 bases and J dropped 3 bases, with 10 bases sitting between them. The germline V gene encodes CDR1 SEHNR and CDR2 FQNEAQ (reference sequence). The length of the CDR3 is 14 residues.

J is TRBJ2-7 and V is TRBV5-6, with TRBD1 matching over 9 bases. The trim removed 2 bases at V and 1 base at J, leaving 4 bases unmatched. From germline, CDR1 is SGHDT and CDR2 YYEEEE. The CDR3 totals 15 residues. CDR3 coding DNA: TGTGCCAGCAGCTTCTACGGACAGGGGTCCTACGAGCAGTACTTC. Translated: CASSFYGQGSYEQYF.

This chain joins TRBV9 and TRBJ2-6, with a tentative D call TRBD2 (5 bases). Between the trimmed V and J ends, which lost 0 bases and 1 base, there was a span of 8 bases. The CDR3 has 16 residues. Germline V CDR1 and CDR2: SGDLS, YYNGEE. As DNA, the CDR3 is TGTGCCAGCAGCGTAGGAGGGCTATCTGGGGCCAACGTCCTGACTTTC. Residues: CASSVGGLSGANVLTF.

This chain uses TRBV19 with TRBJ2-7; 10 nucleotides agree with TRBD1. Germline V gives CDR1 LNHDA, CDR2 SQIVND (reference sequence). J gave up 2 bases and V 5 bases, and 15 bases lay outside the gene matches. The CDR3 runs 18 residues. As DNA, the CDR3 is TGTGCCAGTAGTTTTGGACAGGGGGGGGCCAAGGGGCCCTACGAGCAGTACTTC. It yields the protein CASSFGQGGAKGPYEQYF.